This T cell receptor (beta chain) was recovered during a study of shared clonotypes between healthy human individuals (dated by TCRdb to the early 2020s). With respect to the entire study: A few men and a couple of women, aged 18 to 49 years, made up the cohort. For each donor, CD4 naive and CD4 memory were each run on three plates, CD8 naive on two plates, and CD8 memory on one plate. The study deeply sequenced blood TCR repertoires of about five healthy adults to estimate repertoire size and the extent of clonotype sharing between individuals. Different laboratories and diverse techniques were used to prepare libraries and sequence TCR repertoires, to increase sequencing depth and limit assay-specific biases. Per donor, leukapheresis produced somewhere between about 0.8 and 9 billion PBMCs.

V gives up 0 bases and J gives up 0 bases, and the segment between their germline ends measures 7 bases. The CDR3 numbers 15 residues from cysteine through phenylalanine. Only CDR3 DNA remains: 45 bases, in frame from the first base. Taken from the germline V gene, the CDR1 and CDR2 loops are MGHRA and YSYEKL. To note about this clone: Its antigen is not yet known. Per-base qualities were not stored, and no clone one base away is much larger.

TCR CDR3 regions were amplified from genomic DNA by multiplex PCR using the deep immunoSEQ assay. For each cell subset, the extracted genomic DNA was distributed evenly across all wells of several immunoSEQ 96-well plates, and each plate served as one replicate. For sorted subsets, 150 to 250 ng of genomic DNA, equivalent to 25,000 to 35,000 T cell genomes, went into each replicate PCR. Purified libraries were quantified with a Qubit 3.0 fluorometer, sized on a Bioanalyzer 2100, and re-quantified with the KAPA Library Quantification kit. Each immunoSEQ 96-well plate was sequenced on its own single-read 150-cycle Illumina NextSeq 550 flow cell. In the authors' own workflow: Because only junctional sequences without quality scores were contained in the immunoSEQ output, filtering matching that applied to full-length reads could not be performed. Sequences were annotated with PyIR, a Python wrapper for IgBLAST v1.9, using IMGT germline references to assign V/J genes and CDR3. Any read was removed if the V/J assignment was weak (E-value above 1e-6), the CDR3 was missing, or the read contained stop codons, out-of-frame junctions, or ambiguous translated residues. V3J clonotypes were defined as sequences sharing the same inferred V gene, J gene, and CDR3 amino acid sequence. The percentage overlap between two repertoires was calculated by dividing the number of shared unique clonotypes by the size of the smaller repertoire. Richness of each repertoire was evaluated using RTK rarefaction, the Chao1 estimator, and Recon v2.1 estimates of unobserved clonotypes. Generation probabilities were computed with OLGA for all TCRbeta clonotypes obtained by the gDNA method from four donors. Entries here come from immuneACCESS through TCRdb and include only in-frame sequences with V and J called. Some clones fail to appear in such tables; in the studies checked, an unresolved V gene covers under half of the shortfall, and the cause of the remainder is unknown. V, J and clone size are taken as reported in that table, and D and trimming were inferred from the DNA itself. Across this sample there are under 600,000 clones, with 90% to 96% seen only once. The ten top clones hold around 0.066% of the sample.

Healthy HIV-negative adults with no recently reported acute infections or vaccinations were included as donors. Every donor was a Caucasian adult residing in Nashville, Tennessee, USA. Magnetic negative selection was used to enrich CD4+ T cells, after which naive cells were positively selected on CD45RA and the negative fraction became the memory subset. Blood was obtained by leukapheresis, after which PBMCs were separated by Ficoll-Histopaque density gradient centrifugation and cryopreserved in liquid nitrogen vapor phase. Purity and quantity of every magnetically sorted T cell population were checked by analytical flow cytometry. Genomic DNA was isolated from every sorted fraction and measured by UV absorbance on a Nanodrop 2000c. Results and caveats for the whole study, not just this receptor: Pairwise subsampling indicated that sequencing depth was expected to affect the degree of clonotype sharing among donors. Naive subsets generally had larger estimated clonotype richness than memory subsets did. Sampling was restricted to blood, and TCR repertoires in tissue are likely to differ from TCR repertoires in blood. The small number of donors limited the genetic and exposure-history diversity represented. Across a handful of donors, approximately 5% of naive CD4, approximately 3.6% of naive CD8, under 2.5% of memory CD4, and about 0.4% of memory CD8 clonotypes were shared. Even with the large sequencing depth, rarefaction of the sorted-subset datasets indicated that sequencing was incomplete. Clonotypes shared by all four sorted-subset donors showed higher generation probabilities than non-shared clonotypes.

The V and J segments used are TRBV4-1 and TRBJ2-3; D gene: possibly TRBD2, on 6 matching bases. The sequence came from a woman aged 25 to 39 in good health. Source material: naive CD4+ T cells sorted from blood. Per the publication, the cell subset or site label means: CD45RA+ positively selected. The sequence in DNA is TGCGCCAGCAGCCAAGAAACTAGCAGCACAGATACGCAGTATTTT. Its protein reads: CASSQETSSTDTQYF.